This T cell receptor beta chain was captured in a study of blood T cell repertoires in COVID-19. Repertoires were generated with immunoSEQ multiplex PCR, while TCRdb's copy carries only in-frame clones and drops some. Of 200,000 to 250,000 clones in the sample, approximately 90% were seen once. CDR1 and CDR2 (germline): ENHRY, SYGVKD. V lost 0 bases and J lost 8, with 13 bases in between. The CDR3 has 14 residues. V and J are TRBV10-3 and TRBJ1-2; D is perhaps TRBD1 (6 bases). The sequencing sample was made of PBMCs or T cells enriched from blood (not recorded which). The sequence was collected from a man aged 45 to 65 who had been exposed to COVID-19. The CDR3 spells CAISESSRGGGYTF. The CDR3, as DNA: TGTGCCATCAGTGAGTCTAGCAGGGGCGGCGGCTACACCTTC.